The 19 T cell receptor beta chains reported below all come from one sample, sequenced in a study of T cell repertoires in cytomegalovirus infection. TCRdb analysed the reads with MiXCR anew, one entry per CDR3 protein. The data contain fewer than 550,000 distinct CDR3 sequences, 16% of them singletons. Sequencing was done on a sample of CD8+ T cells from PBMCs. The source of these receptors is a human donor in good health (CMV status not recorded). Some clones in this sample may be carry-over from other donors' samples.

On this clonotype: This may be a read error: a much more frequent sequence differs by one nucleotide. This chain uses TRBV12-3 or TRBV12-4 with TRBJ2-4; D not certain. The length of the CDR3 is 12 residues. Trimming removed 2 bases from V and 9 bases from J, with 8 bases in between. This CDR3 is CASSLSLIIQYF. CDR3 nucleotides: TGTGCCAGCAGTTTATCCCTAATCATTCAGTACTTC.

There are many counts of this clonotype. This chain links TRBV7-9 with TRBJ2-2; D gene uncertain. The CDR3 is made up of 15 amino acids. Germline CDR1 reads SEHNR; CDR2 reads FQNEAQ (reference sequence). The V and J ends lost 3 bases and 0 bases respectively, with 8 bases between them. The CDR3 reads CASSFSTANTGELFF. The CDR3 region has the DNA TGTGCCAGCAGCTTCAGTACCGCGAACACCGGGGAGCTGTTTTTT.

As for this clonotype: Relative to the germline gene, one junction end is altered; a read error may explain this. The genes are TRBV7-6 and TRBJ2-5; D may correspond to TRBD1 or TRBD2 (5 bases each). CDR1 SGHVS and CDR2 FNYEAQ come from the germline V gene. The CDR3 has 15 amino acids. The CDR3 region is CASSLGLGTKETQYF. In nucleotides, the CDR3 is TGTGCTAGCAGCTTAGGTTTAGGGACCAAAGAGACCCAGTACTTC.

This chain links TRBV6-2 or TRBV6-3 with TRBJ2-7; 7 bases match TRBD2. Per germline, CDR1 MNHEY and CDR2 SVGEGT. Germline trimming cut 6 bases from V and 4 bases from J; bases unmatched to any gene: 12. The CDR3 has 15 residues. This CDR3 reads CASSFGLDPMYEQYF. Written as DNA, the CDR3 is TGTGCCAGCAGCTTTGGACTAGATCCTATGTACGAGCAGTACTTC.

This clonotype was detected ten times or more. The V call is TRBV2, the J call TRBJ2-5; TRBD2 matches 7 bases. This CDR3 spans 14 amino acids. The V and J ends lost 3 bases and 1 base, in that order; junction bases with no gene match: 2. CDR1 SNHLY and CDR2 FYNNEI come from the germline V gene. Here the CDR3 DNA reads TGTGCCAGCAGTGAGCTAGCGGTCCAAGAGACCCAGTACTTC. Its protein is CASSELAVQETQYF.

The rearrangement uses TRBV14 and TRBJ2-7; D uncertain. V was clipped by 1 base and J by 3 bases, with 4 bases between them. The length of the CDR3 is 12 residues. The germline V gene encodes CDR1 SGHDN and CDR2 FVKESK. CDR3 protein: CASSQAVYEQYF. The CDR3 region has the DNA TGTGCCAGCAGCCAAGCCGTCTACGAGCAGTACTTC.

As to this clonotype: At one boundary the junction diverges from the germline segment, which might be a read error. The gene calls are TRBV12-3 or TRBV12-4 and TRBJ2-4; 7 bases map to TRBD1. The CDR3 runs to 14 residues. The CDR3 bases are TGTGCCAGCAGGAGACAGGGCTCCAAAAACATTCAGAACTTC. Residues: CASRRQGSKNIQNF.

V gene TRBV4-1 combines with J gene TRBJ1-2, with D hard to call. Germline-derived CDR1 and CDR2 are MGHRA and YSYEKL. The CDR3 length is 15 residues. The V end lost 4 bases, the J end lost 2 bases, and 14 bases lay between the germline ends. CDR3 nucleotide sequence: TGCGCCAGCAGCCGAAGCTCCCAGACCAACTATGGCTACACCTTC. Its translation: CASSRSSQTNYGYTF.

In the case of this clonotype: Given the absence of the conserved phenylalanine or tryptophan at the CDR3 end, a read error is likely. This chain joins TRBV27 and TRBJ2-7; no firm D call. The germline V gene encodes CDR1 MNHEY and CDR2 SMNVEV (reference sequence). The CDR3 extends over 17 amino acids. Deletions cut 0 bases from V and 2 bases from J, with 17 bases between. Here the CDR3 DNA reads TGTGCCAGCAGTTTATCAACGGTCTCGGAACCCCCCTACGAGCAGTACTTA. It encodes CASSLSTVSEPPYEQYL.

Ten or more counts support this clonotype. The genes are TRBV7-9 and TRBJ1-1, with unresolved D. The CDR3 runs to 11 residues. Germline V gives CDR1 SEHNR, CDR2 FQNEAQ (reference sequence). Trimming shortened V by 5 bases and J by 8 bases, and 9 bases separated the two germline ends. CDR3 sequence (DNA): TGTGCCAGCAGCCGAGGACGGGAAGCTTTCTTT. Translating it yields CASSRGREAFF.

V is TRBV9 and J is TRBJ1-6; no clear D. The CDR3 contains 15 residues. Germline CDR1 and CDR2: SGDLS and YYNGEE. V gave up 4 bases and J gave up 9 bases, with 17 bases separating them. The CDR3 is CASSYNVARGSPLHF. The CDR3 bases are TGTGCCAGCAGCTATAATGTGGCTCGGGGTTCACCCCTCCACTTT.

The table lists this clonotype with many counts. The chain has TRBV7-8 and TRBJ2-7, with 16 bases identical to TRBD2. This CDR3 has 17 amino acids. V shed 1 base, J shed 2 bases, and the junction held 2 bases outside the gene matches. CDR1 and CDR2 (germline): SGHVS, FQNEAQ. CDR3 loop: CASSLDGTSGGAYEQYF. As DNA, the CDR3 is TGTGCCAGCAGCTTAGACGGGACTAGCGGGGGGGCCTACGAGCAGTACTTC.

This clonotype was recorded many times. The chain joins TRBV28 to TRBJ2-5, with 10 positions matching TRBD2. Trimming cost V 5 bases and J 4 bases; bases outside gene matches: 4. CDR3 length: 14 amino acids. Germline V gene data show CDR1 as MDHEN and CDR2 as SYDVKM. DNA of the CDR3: TGTGCCAGCAGTCGACTAGCGGGTATAGAGACCCAGTACTTC. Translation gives CASSRLAGIETQYF. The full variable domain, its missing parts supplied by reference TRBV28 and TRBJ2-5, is DVKVTQSSRYLVKRTGEKVFLECVQDMDHENMFWYRQDPGLGLRLIYFSYDVKMKEKGDIPEGYSVSREKKERFSLILESASTNQTSMYLCASSRLAGIETQYFGPGTRLLVL.

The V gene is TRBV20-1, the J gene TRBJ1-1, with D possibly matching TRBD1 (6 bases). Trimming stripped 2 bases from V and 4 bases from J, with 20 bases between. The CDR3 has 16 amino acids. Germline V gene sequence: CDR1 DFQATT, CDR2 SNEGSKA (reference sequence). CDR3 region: CSARPSISGESTEAFF. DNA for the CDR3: TGCAGTGCTAGACCTAGCATTTCAGGGGAATCCACTGAAGCTTTCTTT.

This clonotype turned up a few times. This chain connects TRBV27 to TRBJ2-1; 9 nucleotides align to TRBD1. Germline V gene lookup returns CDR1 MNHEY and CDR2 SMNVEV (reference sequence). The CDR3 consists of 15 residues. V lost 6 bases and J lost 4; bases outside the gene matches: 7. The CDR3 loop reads CASSVDRGFYNEQFF. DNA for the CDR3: TGTGCCAGCAGCGTGGACAGGGGATTTTACAATGAGCAGTTCTTC.

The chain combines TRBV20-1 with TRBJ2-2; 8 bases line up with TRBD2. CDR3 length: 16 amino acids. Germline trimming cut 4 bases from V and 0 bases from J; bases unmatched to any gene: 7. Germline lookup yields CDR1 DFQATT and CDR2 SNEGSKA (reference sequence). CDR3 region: CSATLLAESNTGELFF. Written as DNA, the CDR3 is TGCAGTGCTACGCTACTAGCGGAGTCGAACACCGGGGAGCTGTTTTTT.

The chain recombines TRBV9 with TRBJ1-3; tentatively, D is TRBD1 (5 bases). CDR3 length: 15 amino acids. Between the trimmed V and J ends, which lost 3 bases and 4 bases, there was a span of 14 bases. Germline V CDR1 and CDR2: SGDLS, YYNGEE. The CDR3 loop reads CASSGRGLSGNTIYF. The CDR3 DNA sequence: TGTGCCAGCAGCGGGAGGGGATTAAGCGGAAACACCATATATTTT.

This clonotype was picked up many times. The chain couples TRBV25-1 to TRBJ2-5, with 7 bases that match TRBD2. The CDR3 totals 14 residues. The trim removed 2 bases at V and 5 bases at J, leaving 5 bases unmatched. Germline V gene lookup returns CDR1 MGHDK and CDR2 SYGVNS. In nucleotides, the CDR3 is TGTGCCAGCAGTGAAGGCGGGAGAGGGGAGACCCAGTACTTC. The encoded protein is CASSEGGRGETQYF.

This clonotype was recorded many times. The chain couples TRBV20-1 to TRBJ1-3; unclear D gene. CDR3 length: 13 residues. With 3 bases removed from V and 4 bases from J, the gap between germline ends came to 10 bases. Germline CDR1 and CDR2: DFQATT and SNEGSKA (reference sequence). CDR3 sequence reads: CSARDGEGNTIYF. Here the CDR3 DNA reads TGCAGTGCTAGGGACGGGGAAGGAAACACCATATATTTT.